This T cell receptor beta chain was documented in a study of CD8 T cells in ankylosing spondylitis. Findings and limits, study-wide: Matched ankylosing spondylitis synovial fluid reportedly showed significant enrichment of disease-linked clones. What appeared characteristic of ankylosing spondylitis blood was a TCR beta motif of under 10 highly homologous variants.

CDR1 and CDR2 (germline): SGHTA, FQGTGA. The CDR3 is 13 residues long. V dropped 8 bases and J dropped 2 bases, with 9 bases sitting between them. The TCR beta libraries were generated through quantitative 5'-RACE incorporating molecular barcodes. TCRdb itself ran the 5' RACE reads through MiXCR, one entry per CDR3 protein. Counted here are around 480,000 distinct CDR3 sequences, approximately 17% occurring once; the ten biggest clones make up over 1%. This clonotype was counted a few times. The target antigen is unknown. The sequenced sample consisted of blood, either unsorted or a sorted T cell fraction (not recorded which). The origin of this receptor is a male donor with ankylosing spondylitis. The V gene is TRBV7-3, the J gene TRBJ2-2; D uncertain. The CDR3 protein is CASAASNTGELFF. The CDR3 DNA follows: TGTGCCAGCGCAGCGAGTAACACCGGGGAGCTGTTTTTT.